The source of this TCR beta chain is a study of cytomegalovirus exposure and HLA in healthy donors. Study conclusions and caveats: As was reported, the classifier diagnosed cytomegalovirus status with high specificity and sensitivity.

The PCR was carried out with 60 Vbeta primers and 13 Jbeta primers. TCRdb keeps only in-frame clones here, not all; method: immunoSEQ multiplex PCR. The table records around 150,000 clones, roughly 63% of them present only once. As regards this clone: Its antigen is unknown.

Germline V lookup: CDR1 SGHNT, CDR2 YENEEA. V was clipped by 5 bases and J by 5 bases; unmatched bases: 9. CDR3 size: 16 residues. This sequence originates from a woman in her fifties or sixties in good health and CMV-seropositive. The specimen sequenced was PBMCs. The chain is built from TRBV11-3 and TRBJ2-2; the match to TRBD2 covers 9 bases. The CDR3 loop is CASSPRGSGRTGELFF. CDR3 nucleotide sequence: TGTGCCAGCAGCCCTCGGGGTAGCGGGAGAACCGGGGAGCTGTTTTTT.